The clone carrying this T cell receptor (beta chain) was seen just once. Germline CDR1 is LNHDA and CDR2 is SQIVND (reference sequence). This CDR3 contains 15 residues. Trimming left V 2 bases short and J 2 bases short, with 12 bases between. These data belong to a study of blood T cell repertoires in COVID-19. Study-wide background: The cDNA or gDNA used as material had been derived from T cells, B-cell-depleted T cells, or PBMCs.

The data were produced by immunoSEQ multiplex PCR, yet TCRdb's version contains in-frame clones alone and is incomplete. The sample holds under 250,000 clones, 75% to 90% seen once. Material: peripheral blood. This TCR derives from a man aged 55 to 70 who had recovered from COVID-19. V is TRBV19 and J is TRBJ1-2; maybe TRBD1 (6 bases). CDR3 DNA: TGTGCCAGTAGTATAATTCCAGGGGAGAACTATGGCTACACCTTC. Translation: CASSIIPGENYGYTF.